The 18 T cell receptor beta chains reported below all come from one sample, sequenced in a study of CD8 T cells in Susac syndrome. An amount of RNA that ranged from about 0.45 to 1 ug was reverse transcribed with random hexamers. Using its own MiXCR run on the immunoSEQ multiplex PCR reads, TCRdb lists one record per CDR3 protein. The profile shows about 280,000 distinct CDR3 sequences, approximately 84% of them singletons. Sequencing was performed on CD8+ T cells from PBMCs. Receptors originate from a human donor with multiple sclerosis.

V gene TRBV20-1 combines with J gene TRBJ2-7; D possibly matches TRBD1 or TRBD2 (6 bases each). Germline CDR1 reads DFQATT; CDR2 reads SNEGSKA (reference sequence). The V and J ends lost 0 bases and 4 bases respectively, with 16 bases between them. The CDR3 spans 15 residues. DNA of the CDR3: TGCAGTGCTAGAGATCGGGGGACACCTCCTTACGAGCAGTACTTC. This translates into CSARDRGTPPYEQYF.

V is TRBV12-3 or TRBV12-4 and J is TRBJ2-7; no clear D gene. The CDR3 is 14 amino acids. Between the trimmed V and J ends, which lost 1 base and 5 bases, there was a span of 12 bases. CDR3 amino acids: CASSLEAFGHEQYF. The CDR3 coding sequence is TGTGCCAGCAGTTTAGAAGCCTTTGGACACGAGCAGTACTTC.

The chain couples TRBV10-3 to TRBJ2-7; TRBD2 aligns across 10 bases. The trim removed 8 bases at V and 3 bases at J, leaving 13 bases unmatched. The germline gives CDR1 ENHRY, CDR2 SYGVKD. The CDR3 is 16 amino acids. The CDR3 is CAIRASGSHAYYEQYF. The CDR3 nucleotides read TGTGCCATCCGGGCTAGCGGGAGCCATGCCTACTACGAGCAGTACTTC.

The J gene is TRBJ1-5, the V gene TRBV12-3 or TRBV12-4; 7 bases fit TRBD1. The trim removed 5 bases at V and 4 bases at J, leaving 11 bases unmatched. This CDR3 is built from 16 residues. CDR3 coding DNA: TGTGCCAGCAGTACCTCCGGGACAGCGTCTAATCAGCCCCAGCATTTT. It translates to CASSTSGTASNQPQHF.

The CDR3 sequence: CASSSRLAGEYEQYF. CDR3 coding DNA: TGTGCCAGCAGTTCCCGACTAGCGGGAGAGTACGAGCAGTACTTC. The rearrangement links TRBV28 to TRBJ2-7; the match to TRBD2 covers 12 bases. CDR1 is MDHEN and CDR2 is SYDVKM in the germline V gene. This CDR3 has 15 residues. The trim removed 4 bases at V and 4 bases at J, leaving 5 bases unmatched.

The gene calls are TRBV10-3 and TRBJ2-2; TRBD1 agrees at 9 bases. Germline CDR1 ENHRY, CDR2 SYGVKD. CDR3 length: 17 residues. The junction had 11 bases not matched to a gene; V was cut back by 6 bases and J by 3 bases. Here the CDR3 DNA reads TGTGCCATCAGGCGGGTCCGGGACAGGGACGACACCGGGGAGCTGTTTTTT. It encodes CAIRRVRDRDDTGELFF.

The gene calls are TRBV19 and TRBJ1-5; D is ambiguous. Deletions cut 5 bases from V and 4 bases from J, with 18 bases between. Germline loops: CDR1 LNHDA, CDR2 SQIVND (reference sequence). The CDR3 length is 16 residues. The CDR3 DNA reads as TGTGCCAGTAGTTCGACTTCGGGCGGGAATAATCAGCCCCAGCATTTT. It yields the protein CASSSTSGGNNQPQHF.

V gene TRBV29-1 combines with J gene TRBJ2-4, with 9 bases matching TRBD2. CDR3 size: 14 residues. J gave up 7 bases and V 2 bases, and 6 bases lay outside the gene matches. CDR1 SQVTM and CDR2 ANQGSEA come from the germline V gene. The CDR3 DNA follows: TGCAGCGTTGAACTAGCGGGACATCCTAACATTCAGTACTTC. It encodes CSVELAGHPNIQYF.

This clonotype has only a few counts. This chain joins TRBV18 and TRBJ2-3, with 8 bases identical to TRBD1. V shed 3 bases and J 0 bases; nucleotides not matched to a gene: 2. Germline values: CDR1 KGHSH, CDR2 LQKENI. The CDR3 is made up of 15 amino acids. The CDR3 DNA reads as TGTGCCAGCTCACCGTGGACAGGGAGCACAGATACGCAGTATTTT. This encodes CASSPWTGSTDTQYF.

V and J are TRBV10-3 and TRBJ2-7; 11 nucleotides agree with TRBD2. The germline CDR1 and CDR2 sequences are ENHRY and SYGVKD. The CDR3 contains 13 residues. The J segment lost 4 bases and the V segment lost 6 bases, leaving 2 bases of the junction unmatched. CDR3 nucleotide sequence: TGTGCCATCAGACTAGCGGGAGATTACGAGCAGTACTTC. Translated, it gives CAIRLAGDYEQYF.

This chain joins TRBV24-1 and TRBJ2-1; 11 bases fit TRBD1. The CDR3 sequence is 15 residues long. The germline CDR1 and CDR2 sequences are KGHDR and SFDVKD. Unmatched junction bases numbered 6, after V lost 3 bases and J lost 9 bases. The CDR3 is CATSDPRDRGGEQFF. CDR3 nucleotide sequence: TGTGCCACCAGTGATCCCCGGGACAGGGGGGGTGAGCAGTTCTTC.

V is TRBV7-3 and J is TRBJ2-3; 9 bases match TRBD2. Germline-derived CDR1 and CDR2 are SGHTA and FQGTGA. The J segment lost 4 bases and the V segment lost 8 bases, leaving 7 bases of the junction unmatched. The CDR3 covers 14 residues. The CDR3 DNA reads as TGTGCCAGCCTGAGGGTAGCGGGAGCAGATACGCAGTATTTT. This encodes CASLRVAGADTQYF.

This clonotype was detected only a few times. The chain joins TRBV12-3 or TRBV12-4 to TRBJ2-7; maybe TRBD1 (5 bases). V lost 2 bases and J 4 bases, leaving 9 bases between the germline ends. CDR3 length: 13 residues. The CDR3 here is CASSLNRLYEQYF. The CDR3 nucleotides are TGTGCCAGCAGTTTAAACAGGCTATACGAGCAGTACTTC.

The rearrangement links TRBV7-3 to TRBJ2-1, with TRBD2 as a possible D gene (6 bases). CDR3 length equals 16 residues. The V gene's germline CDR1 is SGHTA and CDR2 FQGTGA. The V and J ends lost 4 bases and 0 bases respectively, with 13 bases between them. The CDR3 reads CASSWRALSSYNEQFF. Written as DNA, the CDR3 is TGTGCCAGCAGCTGGAGGGCTCTCAGCTCCTACAATGAGCAGTTCTTC. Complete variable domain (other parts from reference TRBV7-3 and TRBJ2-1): GAGVSQTPSNKVTEKGKYVELRCDPISGHTALYWYRQSLGQGPEFLIYFQGTGAADDSGLPNDRFFAVRPEGSVSTLKIQRTERGDSAVYLCASSWRALSSYNEQFFGPGTRLTVL.

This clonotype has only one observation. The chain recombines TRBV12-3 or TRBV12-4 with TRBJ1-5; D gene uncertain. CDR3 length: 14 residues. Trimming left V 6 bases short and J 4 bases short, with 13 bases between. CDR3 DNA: TGTGCCAGCAGCATCAGTACAGATAATCAGCCCCAGCATTTT. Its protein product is CASSISTDNQPQHF.

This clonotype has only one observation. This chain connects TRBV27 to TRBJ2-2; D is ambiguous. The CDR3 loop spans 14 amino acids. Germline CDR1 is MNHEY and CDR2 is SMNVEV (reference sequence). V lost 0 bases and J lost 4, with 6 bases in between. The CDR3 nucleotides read TGTGCCAGCAGTTTATCACCCCGCACCGGGGAGCTGTTTTTT. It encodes CASSLSPRTGELFF.

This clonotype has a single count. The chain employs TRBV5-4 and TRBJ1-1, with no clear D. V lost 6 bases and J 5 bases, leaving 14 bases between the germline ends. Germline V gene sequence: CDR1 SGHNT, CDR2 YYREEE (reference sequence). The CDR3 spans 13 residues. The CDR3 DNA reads TGTGCCAGCATGAACGGGTCGGGTACTGAAGCTTTCTTT. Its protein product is CASMNGSGTEAFF.

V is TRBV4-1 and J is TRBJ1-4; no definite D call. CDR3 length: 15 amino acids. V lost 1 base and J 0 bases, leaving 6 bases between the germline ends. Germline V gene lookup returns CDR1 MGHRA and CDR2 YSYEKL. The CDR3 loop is CASSQVAATNEKLFF. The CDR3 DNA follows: TGCGCCAGCAGCCAAGTAGCCGCAACTAATGAAAAACTGTTTTTT.